This section outlines one TCR beta chain sequence together with its context. Its antigen is unidentified. Described time point: peripheral blood 6 weeks after treatment start. This sample was taken from a study of PD-L1 blockade in urothelial cancer. Study in general: Male sex and bladder-origin urothelial cancer were recorded for twenty-five of 29 patients. Patients arrived having already received 0 to 3 prior chemotherapy regimens. At 3 weeks (second dose) and 6 weeks after starting treatment, blood was analyzed. Study results and caveats: Pretreatment TCR clonality in blood under the median foretold superior survival.

The protocol was immunoSEQ multiplex PCR, while the TCRdb copy is restricted to in-frame clones and leaves out a portion. The sample consists of about 91,000 clones, 83% of them appearing once. Sequenced here: PBMCs, sampled around atezolizumab (anti-PD-L1) treatment. The source is a man in his 70s with urothelial cancer.

DNA of the CDR3: TGTGCCAGCAGTGAAGCGGGGGCGGGCACCGGGGAGCTGTTTTTT. Its translation is CASSEAGAGTGELFF. The chain joins TRBV6-1 to TRBJ2-2; perhaps TRBD1 as D (6 bases). V lost 0 bases and J 4 bases, leaving 9 bases between the germline ends. From germline, CDR1 is MNHNS and CDR2 SASEGT. This CDR3 has 15 residues.